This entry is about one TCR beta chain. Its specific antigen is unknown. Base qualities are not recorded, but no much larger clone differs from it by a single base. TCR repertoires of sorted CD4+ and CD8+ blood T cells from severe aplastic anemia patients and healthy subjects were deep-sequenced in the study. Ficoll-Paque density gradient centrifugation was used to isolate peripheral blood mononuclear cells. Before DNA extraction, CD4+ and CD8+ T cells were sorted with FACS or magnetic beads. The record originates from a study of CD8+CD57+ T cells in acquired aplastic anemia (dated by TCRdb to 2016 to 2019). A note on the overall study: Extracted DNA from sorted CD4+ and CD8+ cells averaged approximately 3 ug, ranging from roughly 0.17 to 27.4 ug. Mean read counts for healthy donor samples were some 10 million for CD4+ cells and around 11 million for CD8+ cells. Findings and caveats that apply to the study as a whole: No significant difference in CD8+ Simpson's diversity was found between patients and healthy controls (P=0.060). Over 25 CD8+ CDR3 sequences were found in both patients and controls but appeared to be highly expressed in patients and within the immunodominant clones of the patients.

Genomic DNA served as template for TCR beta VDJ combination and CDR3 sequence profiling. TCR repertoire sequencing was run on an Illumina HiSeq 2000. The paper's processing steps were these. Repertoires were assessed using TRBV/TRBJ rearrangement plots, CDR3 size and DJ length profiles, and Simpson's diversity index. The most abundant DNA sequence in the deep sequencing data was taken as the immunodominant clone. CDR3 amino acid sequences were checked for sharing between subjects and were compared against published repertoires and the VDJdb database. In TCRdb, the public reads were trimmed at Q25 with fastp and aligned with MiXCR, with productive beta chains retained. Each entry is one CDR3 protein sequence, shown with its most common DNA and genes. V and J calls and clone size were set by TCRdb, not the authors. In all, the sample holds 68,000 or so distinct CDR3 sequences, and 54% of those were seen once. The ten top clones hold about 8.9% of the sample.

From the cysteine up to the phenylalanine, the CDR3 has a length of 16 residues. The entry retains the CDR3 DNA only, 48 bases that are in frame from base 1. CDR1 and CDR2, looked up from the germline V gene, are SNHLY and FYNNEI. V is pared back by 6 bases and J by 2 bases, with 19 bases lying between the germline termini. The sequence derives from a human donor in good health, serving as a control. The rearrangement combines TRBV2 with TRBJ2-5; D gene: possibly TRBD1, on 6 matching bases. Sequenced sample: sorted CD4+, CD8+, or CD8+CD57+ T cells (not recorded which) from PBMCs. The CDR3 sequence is CASSEITRTDQETQYF. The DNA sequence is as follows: TGTGCCAGCAGCGAAATAACGCGGACAGATCAAGAGACCCAGTACTTC.